The sequence of this TCR beta chain was determined in a study of cytomegalovirus exposure and HLA in healthy donors. The V gene's germline CDR1 is LGHNA and CDR2 YNFKEQ. This CDR3 is 15 amino acids long. J gave up 2 bases and V 0 bases, and 4 bases lay outside the gene matches. A multiplex PCR was run with 60 Vbeta primers and 13 Jbeta primers. Assay used: immunoSEQ multiplex PCR; TCRdb lists only in-frame clones, some missing. This table has 55,000 to 85,000 clones, approximately 80% appearing once. Sequenced material: PBMCs. This chain joins TRBV4-2 and TRBJ2-7; TRBD2 agrees at 7 bases. The origin of this receptor is a man aged 18 to 29 in good health and CMV-seropositive. The chain's CDR3 is CASSQEGGLTYEQYF. The CDR3 DNA is TGTGCCAGCAGCCAAGAGGGAGGGCTAACCTACGAGCAGTACTTC.